A selection of T cell receptor beta chains follows, all from one sample in a study of immune heterogeneity within non-small cell lung tumors. TCRdb re-called the multiplex PCR reads with MiXCR, one entry per CDR3 protein. This sample has 7,000 to 8,500 distinct CDR3 sequences; 22% occur once, and the top ten carry over 12%. The sequencing input was lung tumor tissue. The receptors come from a man aged 55 to 70 with non-small cell lung cancer. CDR3s include the opening cysteine and the closing phenylalanine or tryptophan. A D gene is named only where the DNA matches it firmly. Clone sizes are given selectively: once, few, many, or a class where the clone is expanded.

>TRBV3-1|-|TRBJ2-1|many|14
TGTGCCAGCAGCCCCTCACTAGGCTACAATGAGCAGTTCTTC
CASSPSLGYNEQFF
>TRBV27|-|TRBJ1-5|medium-sized|17
TGTGCCAGCAGTTTATTTGCTCGGGTTTTAAGCAATCAGCCCCAGCATTTT
CASSLFARVLSNQPQHF
>TRBV5-1|-|TRBJ2-1|many|11
TGCGCCAGCAGGTCCGCGAATGAGCAGTTCTTC
CASRSANEQFF
>TRBV11-3|-|TRBJ2-1|many|14
TGTGCCAGCAGCTTAGGGCAGGGAAACAATGAGCAGTTCTTC
CASSLGQGNNEQFF
>TRBV28|TRBD2|TRBJ2-5|many|17
TGTGCCAGCAGTTTGATTGGAAGCGGGAGGGCCAGTGAGACCCAGTACTTC
CASSLIGSGRASETQYF
>TRBV6-2/TRBV6-3|-|TRBJ1-6|medium-sized|15
TGTGCCAGCGGGCCAAGGGCAGGACCGAATTCACCCCTCCACTTT
CASGPRAGPNSPLHF
>TRBV7-8|TRBD2|TRBJ2-3|many|14
TGTGCCAGCAGACAGCGGGAGGGCACAGATACGCAGTATTTT
CASRQREGTDTQYF
>TRBV30|TRBD1|TRBJ1-1|many|18
TGTGCCTGTTCGGGAGGGGGTGGTCGGTACAGGGGGCGAACTGAAGCTTTCTTT
CACSGGGGRYRGRTEAFF
>TRBV5-6|-|TRBJ1-1|many|15
TGTGCCAGCAGCTCCCAGGAGGAGGGGTGGGCTGAAGCTTTCTTT
CASSSQEEGWAEAFF
>TRBV28|TRBD2|TRBJ2-1|-|22
TGTGCCAGCAGTTTGAGGCAGGGAGGATCTTACCCTGCTAGCGGGAGCTGGGATGAGCAGTTCTTC
CASSLRQGGSYPASGSWDEQFF
>TRBV6-1|TRBD2|TRBJ2-7|medium-sized|15
TGTGCCAGCAGTGAAGCACTGGGAGGGGAGGCCGAGCAGTACTTC
CASSEALGGEAEQYF
>TRBV20-1|-|TRBJ2-4|-|16
TGCAGTGCTAGAGTGGTGGGCGGTCTCGCCAAAAACATTCAGTACTTC
CSARVVGGLAKNIQYF
>TRBV4-1|TRBD2|TRBJ2-7|medium-sized|18
TGCGCCAGCAGCCAAGAAGCTCCGGGACTAGCGGGGTCCTACGAGCAGTACTTC
CASSQEAPGLAGSYEQYF
>TRBV27|-|TRBJ1-6|-|17
TGTGCCAGCAGTTTAAGAGCCGGGACACGATATAATTCACCCATCCACTTT
CASSLRAGTRYNSPIHF
>TRBV9|-|TRBJ2-5|-|13
TGTGCCAGCAGCGTAGGTCAGGAAGAGACCCAGTACTTC
CASSVGQEETQYF
>TRBV28|TRBD2|TRBJ2-7|medium-sized|14
TGTGCCAGCAGAGCTAGCGGGAGGTTCCACGAGCAGTACTTC
CASRASGRFHEQYF
>TRBV28|-|TRBJ2-7|-|14
TGTGCCAGCAGTCCCTTGGGACTGACCTACGAGCAGTACTTC
CASSPLGLTYEQYF
>TRBV20-1|-|TRBJ1-2|many|15
TGCAGTGCTAGATTTAACTCAGGGAGGTCTTATGGCTACACCTTC
CSARFNSGRSYGYTF
>TRBV3-1|TRBD2|TRBJ2-1|many|16
TGTGCCAGCAGCCAAGGGGGGACTAGGGCGAACAATGAGCAGTTCTTC
CASSQGGTRANNEQFF
>TRBV4-1|TRBD1|TRBJ2-1|many|15
TGCGCCAGCAGCCAAGATAACAGGGGGCTGAATGAGCAGTTCTTC
CASSQDNRGLNEQFF